This T cell receptor (beta chain) emerged from a study of shared clonotypes between healthy human individuals. Overall study findings and caveats: Non-shared clonotypes displayed generation probabilities falling below those of clonotypes present in all four donors. When naive CD4 clonotypes were compared across a few donors, 4% to 5.5% were shared.

Turning to this clone: What it binds is unknown.

It was across several immunoSEQ plates that each subset's genomic DNA was evenly split. Sorted subsets were amplified in replicate PCRs using around 220 ng DNA, 25,000 to 30,000 T cell genomes. Using immunoSEQ multiplex PCR, the repertoire was profiled, and TCRdb retains in-frame clones only, with some absent. The sample records 1 million to 1.2 million clones, approximately 75% being singletons. Trimming removed 5 bases from V and 2 bases from J, with 9 bases in between. The CDR3 is 12 amino acids. Germline values: CDR1 GTSNPN, CDR2 SVGIG (reference sequence). The chain joins TRBV30 to TRBJ1-2, with no clear D. This TCR was recovered from a man in his late teens or twenties in good health. Some clones in this sample may be carry-over from other donors' samples. Material for sequencing was memory CD4+ T cells from PBMCs. Subset given: CD45RA-negative fraction. DNA of the CDR3: TGTGCCTGGGCGATAGGGAACTATGGCTACACCTTC. Protein product: CAWAIGNYGYTF.